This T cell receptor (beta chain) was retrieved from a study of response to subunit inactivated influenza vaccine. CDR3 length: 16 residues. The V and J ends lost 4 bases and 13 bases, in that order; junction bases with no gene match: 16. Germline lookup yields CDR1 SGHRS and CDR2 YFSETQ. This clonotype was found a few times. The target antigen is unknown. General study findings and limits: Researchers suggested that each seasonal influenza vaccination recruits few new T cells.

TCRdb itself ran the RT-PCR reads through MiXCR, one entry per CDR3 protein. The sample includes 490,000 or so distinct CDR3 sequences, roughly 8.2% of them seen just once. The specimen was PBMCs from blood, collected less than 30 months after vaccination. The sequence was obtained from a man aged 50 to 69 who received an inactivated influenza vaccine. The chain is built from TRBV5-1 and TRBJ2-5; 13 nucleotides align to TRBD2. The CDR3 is CASSPVSGTSGEARYF. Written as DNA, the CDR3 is TGCGCCAGCAGCCCGGTCTCCGGGACTAGCGGGGAGGCCCGGTACTTC.